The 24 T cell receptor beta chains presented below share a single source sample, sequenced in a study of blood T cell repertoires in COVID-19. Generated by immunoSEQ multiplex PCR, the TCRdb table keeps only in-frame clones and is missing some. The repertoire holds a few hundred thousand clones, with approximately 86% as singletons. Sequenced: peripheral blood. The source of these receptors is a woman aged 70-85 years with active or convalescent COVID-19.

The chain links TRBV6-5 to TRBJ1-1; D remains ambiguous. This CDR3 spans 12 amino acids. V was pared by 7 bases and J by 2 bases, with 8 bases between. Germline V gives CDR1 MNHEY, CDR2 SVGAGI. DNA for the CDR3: TGTGCCAGCACGCGGGTTAACACTGAAGCTTTCTTT. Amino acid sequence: CASTRVNTEAFF.

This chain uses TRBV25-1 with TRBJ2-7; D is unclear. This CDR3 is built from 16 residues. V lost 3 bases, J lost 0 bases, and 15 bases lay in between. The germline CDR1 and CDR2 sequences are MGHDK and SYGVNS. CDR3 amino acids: CASSDSHGRSSYEQYF. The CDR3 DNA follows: TGTGCCAGCAGTGATTCCCATGGTCGTAGCTCCTACGAGCAGTACTTC.

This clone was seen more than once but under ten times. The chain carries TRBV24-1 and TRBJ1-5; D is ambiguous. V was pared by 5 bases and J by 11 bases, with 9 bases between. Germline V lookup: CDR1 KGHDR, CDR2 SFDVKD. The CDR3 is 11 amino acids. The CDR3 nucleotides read TGTGCCACCAGTGGAGGTAGGTCCCAGCATTTT. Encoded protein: CATSGGRSQHF.

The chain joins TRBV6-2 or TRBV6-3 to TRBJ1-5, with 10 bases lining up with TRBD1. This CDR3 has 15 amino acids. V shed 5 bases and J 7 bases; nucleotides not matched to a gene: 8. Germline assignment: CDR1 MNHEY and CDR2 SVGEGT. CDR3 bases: TGTGCCAGCAGTCCCCCGGGACAGGGGTGGCAGCCCCAGCATTTT. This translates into CASSPPGQGWQPQHF.

CDR3 nucleotides: TGCGCCAGCAGCTTAGGGACAGCAAACTATGGCTACACCTTC. This translates into CASSLGTANYGYTF. The chain joins TRBV5-1 to TRBJ1-2; TRBD1 matches 7 bases. Germline V lookup: CDR1 SGHRS, CDR2 YFSETQ. The CDR3 is 14 amino acids. Trimming took 2 bases from V and 2 from J; bases not matched to a gene: 3.

In DNA, the CDR3 is TGTGCCAGCAGGATGGACAGGGCAATCAGTCGCTACACCTTC. This codes for CASRMDRAISRYTF. V usage is TRBV6-5 and J usage is TRBJ1-2; 8 bases are a match to TRBD1. Germline values: CDR1 MNHEY, CDR2 SVGAGI. V shed 6 bases and J 9 bases; nucleotides not matched to a gene: 12. This CDR3 has 14 amino acids.

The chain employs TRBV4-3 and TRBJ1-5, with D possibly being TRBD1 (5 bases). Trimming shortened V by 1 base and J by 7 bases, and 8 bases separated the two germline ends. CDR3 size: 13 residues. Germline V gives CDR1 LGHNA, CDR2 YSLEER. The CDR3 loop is CASSQGRVQPQHF. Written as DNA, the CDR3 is TGCGCCAGCAGCCAAGGCAGGGTCCAGCCCCAGCATTTT.

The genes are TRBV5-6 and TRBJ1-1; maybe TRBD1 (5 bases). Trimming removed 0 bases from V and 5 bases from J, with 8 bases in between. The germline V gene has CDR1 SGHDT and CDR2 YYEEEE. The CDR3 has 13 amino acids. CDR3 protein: CASSLGEGTEAFF. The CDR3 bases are TGTGCCAGCAGCTTGGGGGAGGGGACTGAAGCTTTCTTT.

The CDR3 nucleotides are TGTGCCAGTAGTAGGGGACTAGCGGGGAGGATCACCGGGGAGCTGTTTTTT. It codes for CASSRGLAGRITGELFF. This chain connects TRBV19 to TRBJ2-2; 13 nucleotides match TRBD2. The trim removed 4 bases at V and 4 bases at J, leaving 6 bases unmatched. Germline V CDR1 and CDR2: LNHDA, SQIVND (reference sequence). This CDR3 spans 17 amino acids. Drawing the rest from reference TRBV19 and TRBJ2-2, the complete variable domain is DGGITQSPKYLFRKEGQNVTLSCEQNLNHDAMYWYRQDPGQGLRLIYYSQIVNDFQKGDIAEGYSVSREKKESFPLTVTSAQKNPTAFYLCASSRGLAGRITGELFFGEGSRLTVL.

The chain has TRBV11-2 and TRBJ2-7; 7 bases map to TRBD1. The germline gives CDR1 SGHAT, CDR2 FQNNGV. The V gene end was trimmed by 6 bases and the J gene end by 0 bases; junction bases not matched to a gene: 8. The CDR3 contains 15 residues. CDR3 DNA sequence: TGTGCCAGCAGGTACAGGGGAAGTTCCTCCTACGAGCAGTACTTC. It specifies CASRYRGSSSYEQYF. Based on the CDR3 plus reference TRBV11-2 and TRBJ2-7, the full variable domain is EAGVAQSPRYKIIEKRQSVAFWCNPISGHATLYWYQQILGQGPKLLIQFQNNGVVDDSQLPKDRFSAERLKGVDSTLKIQPAKLEDSAVYLCASRYRGSSSYEQYFGPGTRLTVT.

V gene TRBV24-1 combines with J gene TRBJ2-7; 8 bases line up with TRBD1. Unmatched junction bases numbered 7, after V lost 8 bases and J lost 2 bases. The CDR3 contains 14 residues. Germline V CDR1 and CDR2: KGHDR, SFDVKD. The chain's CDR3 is CATTPGQGPYEQYF. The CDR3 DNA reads TGTGCCACCACTCCTGGACAGGGCCCCTACGAGCAGTACTTC.

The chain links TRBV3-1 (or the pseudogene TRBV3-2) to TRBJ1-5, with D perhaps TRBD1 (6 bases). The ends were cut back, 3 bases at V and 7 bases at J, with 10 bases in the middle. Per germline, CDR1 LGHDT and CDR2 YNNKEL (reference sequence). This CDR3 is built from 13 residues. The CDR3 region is CASSHPGEQPQHF. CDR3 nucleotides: TGTGCCAGCAGCCATCCAGGGGAACAGCCCCAGCATTTT.

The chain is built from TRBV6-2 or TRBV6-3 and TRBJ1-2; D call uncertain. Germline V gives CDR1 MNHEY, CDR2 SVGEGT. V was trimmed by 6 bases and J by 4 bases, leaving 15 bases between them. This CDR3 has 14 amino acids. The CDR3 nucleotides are TGTGCCAGCAGCCCCCCAGGATCTCGCTATGGCTACACCTTC. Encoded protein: CASSPPGSRYGYTF.

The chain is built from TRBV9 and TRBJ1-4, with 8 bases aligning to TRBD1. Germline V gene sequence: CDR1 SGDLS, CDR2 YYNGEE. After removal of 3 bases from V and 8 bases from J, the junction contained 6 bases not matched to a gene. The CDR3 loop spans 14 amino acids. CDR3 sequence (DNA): TGTGCCAGCAGCGCTGGACAGGGTACCGAAAAACTGTTTTTT. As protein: CASSAGQGTEKLFF.

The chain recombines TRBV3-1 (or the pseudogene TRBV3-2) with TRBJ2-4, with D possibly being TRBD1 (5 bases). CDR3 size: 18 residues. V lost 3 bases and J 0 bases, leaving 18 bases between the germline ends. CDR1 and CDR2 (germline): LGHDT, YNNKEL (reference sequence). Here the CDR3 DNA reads TGTGCCAGCAGCCAGTGGGGCTCTGCCGTTTTAGCCAAAAACATTCAGTACTTC. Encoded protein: CASSQWGSAVLAKNIQYF.

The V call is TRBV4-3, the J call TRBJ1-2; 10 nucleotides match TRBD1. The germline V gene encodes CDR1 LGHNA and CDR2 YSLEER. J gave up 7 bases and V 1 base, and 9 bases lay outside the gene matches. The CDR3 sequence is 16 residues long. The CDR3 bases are TGCGCCAGCAGCCAAGTTGTATCCGGGACAGGGGCTGGCTACACCTTC. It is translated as CASSQVVSGTGAGYTF.

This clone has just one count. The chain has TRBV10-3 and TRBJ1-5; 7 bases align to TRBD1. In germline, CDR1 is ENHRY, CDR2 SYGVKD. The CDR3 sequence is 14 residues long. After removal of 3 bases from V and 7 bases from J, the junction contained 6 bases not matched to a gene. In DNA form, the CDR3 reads TGTGCCATCAGTGATCGGCCAGGGGGGCAGCCCCAGCATTTT. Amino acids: CAISDRPGGQPQHF.

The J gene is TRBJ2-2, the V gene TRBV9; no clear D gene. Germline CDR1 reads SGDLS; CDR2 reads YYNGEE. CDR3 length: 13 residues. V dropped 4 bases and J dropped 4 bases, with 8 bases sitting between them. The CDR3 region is CASSFGVTGELFF. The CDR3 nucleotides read TGTGCCAGCAGCTTCGGAGTCACCGGGGAGCTGTTTTTT.

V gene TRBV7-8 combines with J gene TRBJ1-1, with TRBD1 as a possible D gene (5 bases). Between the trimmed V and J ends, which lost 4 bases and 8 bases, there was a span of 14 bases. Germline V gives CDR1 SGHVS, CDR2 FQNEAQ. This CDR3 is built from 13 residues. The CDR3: CASSSSGHQEAFF. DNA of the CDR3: TGTGCCAGCAGCTCCTCAGGACATCAAGAAGCTTTCTTT.

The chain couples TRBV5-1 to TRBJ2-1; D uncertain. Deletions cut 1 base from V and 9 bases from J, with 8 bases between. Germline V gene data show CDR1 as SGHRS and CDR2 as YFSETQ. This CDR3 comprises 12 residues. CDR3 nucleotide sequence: TGCGCCAGCAGCTTGATTGACTTTGAGCAGTTCTTC. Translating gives CASSLIDFEQFF.

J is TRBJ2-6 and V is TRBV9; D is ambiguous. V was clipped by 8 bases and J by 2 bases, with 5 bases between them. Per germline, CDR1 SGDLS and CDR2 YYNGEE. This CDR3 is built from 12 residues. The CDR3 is CASQAGANVLTF. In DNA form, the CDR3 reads TGTGCCAGTCAGGCTGGGGCCAACGTCCTGACTTTC.

The CDR3 loop reads CASQFREDTQYF. CDR3 sequence (DNA): TGTGCCAGCCAATTCAGGGAAGATACGCAGTATTTT. The chain has TRBV5-6 and TRBJ2-3; TRBD1 is a possible D gene (5 bases). The germline CDR1 and CDR2 sequences are SGHDT and YYEEEE. V was cut by 7 bases and J by 5 bases, with 11 bases left in between. The CDR3 length is 12 residues. Filled out from reference TRBV5-6 and TRBJ2-3, the complete variable domain reads DAGVTQSPTHLIKTRGQQVTLRCSPKSGHDTVSWYQQALGQGPQFIFQYYEEEERQRGNFPDRFSGHQFPNYSSELNVNALLLGDSALYLCASQFREDTQYFGPGTRLTVL.

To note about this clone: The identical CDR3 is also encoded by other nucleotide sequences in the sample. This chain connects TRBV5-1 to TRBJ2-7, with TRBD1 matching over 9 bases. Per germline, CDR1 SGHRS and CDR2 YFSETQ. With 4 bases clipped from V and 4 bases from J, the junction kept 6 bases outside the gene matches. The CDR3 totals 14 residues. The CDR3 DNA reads TGCGCCAGCAGCCCGGACAGGGGCGGGTACGAGCAGTACTTC. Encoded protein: CASSPDRGGYEQYF.

For the CDR3, the DNA is TGTGCCAGCAGCAGGACAGACTCTAACTATGGCTACACCTTC. Amino acid sequence: CASSRTDSNYGYTF. The chain uses TRBV4-2 and TRBJ1-2; a possible D gene is TRBD1 (6 bases). This CDR3 spans 14 amino acids. Germline V gene sequence: CDR1 LGHNA, CDR2 YNFKEQ. Trimming pared 5 bases from V and 0 bases from J, leaving 10 bases between.